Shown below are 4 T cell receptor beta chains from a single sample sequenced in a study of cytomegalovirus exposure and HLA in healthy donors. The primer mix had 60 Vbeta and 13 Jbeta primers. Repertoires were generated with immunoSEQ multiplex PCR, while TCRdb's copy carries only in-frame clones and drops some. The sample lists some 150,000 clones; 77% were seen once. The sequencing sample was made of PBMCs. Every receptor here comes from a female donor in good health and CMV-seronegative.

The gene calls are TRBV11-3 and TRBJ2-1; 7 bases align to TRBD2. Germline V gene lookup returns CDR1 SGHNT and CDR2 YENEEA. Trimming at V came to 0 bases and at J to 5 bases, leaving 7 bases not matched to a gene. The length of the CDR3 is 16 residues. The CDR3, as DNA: TGTGCCAGCAGCTTAGATGAGGCGGGAGCCCACAATGAGCAGTTCTTC. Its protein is CASSLDEAGAHNEQFF.

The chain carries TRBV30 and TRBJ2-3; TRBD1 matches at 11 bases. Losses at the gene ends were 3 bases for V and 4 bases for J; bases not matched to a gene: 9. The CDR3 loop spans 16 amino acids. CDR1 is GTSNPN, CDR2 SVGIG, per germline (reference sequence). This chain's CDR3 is CAWSGPGQGGADTQYF. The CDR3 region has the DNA TGTGCCTGGAGCGGACCGGGACAGGGGGGCGCAGATACGCAGTATTTT.

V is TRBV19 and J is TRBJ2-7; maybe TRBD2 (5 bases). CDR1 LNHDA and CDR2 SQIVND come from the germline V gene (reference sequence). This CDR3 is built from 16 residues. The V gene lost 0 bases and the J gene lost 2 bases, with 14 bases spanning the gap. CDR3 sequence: CASSIDPLAEPYEQYF. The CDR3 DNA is TGTGCCAGTAGTATAGACCCCCTAGCCGAACCCTACGAGCAGTACTTC.

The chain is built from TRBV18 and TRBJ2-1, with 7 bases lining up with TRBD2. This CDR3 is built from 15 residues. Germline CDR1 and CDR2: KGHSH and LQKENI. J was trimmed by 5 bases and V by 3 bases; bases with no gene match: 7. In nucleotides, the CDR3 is TGTGCCAGCTCACCTGGGCGGGAGCGAAACAATGAGCAGTTCTTC. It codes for CASSPGRERNNEQFF.